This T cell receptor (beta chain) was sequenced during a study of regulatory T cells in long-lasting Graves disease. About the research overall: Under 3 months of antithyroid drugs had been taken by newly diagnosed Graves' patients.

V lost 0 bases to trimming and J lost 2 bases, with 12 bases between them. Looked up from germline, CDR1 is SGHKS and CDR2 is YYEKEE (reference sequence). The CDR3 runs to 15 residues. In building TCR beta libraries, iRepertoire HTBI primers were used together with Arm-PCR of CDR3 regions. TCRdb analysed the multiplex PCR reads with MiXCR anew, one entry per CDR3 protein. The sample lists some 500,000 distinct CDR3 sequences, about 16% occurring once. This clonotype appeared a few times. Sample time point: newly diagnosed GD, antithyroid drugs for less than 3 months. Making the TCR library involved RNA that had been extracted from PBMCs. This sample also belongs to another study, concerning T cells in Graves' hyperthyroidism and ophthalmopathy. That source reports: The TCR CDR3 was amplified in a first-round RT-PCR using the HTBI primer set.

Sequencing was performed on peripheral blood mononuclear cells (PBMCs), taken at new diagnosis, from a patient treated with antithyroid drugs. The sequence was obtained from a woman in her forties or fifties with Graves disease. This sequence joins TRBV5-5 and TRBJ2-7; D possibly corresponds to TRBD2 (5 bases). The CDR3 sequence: CASSLVAGATYEQYF. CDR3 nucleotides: TGTGCCAGCAGCTTGGTGGCGGGCGCCACCTACGAGCAGTACTTC.